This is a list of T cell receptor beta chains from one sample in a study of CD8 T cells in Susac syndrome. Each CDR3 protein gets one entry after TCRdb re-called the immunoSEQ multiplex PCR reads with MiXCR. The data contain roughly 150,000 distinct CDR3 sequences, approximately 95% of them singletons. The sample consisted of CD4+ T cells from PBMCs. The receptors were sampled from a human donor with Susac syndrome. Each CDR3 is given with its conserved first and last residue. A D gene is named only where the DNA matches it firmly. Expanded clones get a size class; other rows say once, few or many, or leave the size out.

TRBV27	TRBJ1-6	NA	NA	CASSWDKYNSPLHF	TGTGCCAGCAGTTGGGACAAATATAATTCACCCCTCCACTTT
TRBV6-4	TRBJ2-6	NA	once	CASSPTGTDSSGANVLTF	TGTGCCAGCAGTCCAACCGGGACGGATTCCTCTGGGGCCAACGTCCTGACTTTC
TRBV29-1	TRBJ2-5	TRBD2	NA	CSVEGARLAGDQETQYF	TGCAGCGTTGAAGGGGCGCGACTAGCGGGGGACCAAGAGACCCAGTACTTC
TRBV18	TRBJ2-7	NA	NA	CASSRDRPDEQYF	TGTGCCAGCTCCCGAGACCGCCCAGACGAGCAGTACTTC
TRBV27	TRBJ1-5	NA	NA	CASSLWGGSQPQHF	TGTGCCAGCAGTTTATGGGGGGGAAGTCAGCCCCAGCATTTT
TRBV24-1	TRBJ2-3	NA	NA	CATSDPFPRGTDTQYF	TGTGCCACCAGTGATCCCTTTCCGCGCGGCACAGATACGCAGTATTTT
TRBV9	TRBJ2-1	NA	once	CASSVVGQAYNEQFF	TGTGCCAGCAGCGTAGTCGGCCAGGCCTACAATGAGCAGTTCTTC
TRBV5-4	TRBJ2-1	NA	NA	CASSPPGGGEQFF	TGTGCCAGCAGCCCCCCAGGGGGGGGTGAGCAGTTCTTC
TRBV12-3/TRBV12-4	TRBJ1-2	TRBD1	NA	CASSLSGQVANYGYTF	TGTGCCAGCAGTTTAAGTGGACAGGTAGCTAACTATGGCTACACCTTC
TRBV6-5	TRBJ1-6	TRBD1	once	CASSYSTGSKFNSPLHF	TGTGCCAGCAGTTACTCGACAGGGTCTAAGTTTAATTCACCCCTCCACTTT
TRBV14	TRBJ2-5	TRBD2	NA	CASSQGASGQETQYF	TGTGCCAGCAGCCAAGGGGCTAGCGGGCAAGAGACCCAGTACTTC
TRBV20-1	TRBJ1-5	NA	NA	CSARGPQGDQPQHF	TGCAGTGCTAGAGGACCTCAGGGAGATCAGCCCCAGCATTTT
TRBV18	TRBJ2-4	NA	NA	CASSPDENIQYF	TGTGCCAGCTCACCGGACGAAAACATTCAGTACTTC
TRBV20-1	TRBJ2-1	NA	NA	CSASTGSLYNEQFF	TGCAGTGCTAGCACCGGGTCGCTATACAATGAGCAGTTCTTC
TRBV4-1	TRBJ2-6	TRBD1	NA	CASSLGTARSGANVLTF	TGCGCCAGCAGCCTCGGGACAGCCCGCTCTGGGGCCAACGTCCTGACTTTC
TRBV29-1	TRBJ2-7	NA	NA	CSVGHRGSYEQYF	TGCAGCGTGGGACACAGAGGCAGCTACGAGCAGTACTTC
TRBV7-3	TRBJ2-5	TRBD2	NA	CASSLGGGAEETQYF	TGTGCCAGCAGCTTGGGCGGGGGGGCTGAGGAGACCCAGTACTTC
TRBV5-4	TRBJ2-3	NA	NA	CASSLDNTNTDTQYF	TGTGCCAGCAGCTTGGATAACACCAACACAGATACGCAGTATTTT
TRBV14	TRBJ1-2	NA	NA	CASSQGQGRSYGYTF	TGTGCCAGCAGCCAAGGGCAGGGGCGCAGCTATGGCTACACCTTC
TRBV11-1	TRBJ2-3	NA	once	CASSPNRVQDTQYF	TGTGCCAGCAGTCCGAACAGGGTGCAAGATACGCAGTATTTT
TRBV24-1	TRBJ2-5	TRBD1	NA	CATSDTTGNQETQYF	TGTGCCACCAGTGACACGACAGGGAACCAAGAGACCCAGTACTTC
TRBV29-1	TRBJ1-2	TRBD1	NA	CSVDTLRTGRITSGYTF	TGCAGCGTTGACACTCTGCGGACAGGGCGTATCACTTCGGGCTACACCTTC
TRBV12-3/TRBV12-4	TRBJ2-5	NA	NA	CASSLRGGDQETQYF	TGTGCCAGCAGTTTACGCGGGGGCGACCAAGAGACCCAGTACTTC
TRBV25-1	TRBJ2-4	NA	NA	CASSDPPDRKAKNIQYF	TGTGCCAGCAGTGATCCTCCTGACAGGAAAGCCAAAAACATTCAGTACTTC
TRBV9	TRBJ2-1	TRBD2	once	CASSVEGSGVNEQFF	TGTGCCAGCAGCGTAGAGGGTAGCGGGGTTAATGAGCAGTTCTTC
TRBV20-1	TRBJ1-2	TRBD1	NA	CSAEDRRNYGYTF	TGCAGTGCCGAGGACAGGAGGAACTATGGCTACACCTTC
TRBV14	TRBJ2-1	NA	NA	CASSPGVGGEQFF	TGTGCCAGCAGCCCAGGTGTTGGTGGGGAGCAGTTCTTC
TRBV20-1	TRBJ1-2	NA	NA	CSAREIIRYGYTF	TGCAGTGCTAGAGAGATAATCCGTTATGGCTACACCTTC
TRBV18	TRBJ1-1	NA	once	CASSPSQGSTEAFF	TGTGCCAGCTCACCAAGTCAGGGGTCCACTGAAGCTTTCTTT
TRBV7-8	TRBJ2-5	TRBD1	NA	CASSIITGATQYF	TGTGCCAGCAGCATAATAACAGGGGCGACCCAGTACTTC
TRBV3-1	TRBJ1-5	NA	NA	CASSQGSDRNQPQHF	TGTGCCAGCAGCCAGGGGTCAGACAGGAATCAGCCCCAGCATTTT
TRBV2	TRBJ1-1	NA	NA	CASSLKTENTEAFF	TGTGCCAGCAGTCTCAAGACCGAGAACACTGAAGCTTTCTTT
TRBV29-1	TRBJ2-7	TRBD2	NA	CSVASGTSGEQYF	TGCAGCGTTGCTTCGGGGACTAGCGGCGAGCAGTACTTC
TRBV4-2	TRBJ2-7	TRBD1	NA	CASSQQAGTGFREQYF	TGTGCCAGCAGCCAACAGGCCGGGACAGGGTTTAGAGAGCAGTACTTC
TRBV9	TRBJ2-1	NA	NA	CASSVVAGTEQFF	TGTGCCAGCAGCGTAGTTGCGGGGACTGAGCAGTTCTTC
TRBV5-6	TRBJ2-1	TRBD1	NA	CASSSRTGWSEQFF	TGTGCCAGCAGCTCCCGGACAGGTTGGTCGGAGCAGTTCTTC
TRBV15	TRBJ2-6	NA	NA	CATSRDREVWANVLTF	TGTGCCACCAGCAGAGATCGTGAGGTCTGGGCCAACGTCCTGACTTTC